The clone carrying this T cell receptor beta chain was observed many times. HTBI primers from iRepertoire and Arm-PCR of CDR3 regions yielded the TCR beta libraries. A single record per CDR3 protein comes from TCRdb applying MiXCR to the multiplex PCR reads. The data hold 350,000 to 400,000 distinct CDR3 sequences, with 15% to 20% observed a single time. Time point in this sample: newly diagnosed GD, antithyroid drugs for less than 3 months. PBMC RNA was the source of the TCR library. This entry belongs to a study of regulatory T cells in long-lasting Graves disease. The sample also formed part of further work on T cells in Graves' hyperthyroidism and ophthalmopathy. From that second work: The model foresaw ophthalmopathy a median 6.5 months prior to onset.

This specimen consisted of peripheral blood mononuclear cells (PBMCs), obtained at new diagnosis, from a patient treated with antithyroid drugs. This TCR was recovered from a woman between 18 and 30 years old with Graves disease.

The CDR3 DNA reads as TGCAGTGCTGCACGGGACAGGGGCTCAACATTCTACGAGCAGTACTTC. It is translated as CSAARDRGSTFYEQYF. V usage is TRBV20-1 and J usage is TRBJ2-7, with 10 bases lining up with TRBD1. The germline V gene encodes CDR1 DFQATT and CDR2 SNEGSKA (reference sequence). V trimming: 5 bases; J trimming: 3 bases; junction bases outside the gene matches: 13. This CDR3 has 16 amino acids.